This TCR beta chain was identified in a study of T cells in Graves' hyperthyroidism and ophthalmopathy. Amplified TCR beta CDR3 regions derived from RNA transcripts. Using the HTBI primer set, a first-round RT-PCR was run on the TCR CDR3. Using its own MiXCR run on the multiplex PCR reads, TCRdb lists one record per CDR3 protein. This sample yields about 570,000 distinct CDR3 sequences, of which about 45% are seen a single time; around 20% belongs to the top ten. The CDR3 totals 14 residues. The germline V gene encodes CDR1 SSHAT and CDR2 FNYEAQ (reference sequence). Study outcomes and limitations: Prediction of ophthalmopathy progression came a median around 6.5 months pre-onset.

Concerning this clonotype: Its antigen is as yet unknown. One end of the junction fails to match germline, which may point to a read error.

Specimen: peripheral blood or thyroid tissue (not recorded which). This TCR was sampled from an adult woman with Graves' disease, either hyperthyroidism or ophthalmopathy (not recorded which). The rearrangement joins TRBV7-7 to TRBJ1-2, with D maybe TRBD1 (5 bases). The CDR3 loop is CASTAGTAIYGYTF. Here the CDR3 DNA reads TGTGCTAGCACGGCCGGGACGGCGATTTATGGCTACACCTTC.